The clone carrying this T cell receptor beta chain was observed at least ten times. The target antigen is unknown. Patients showing uncontrolled infection, other autoimmune disease, pregnancy or lactation were ineligible. RNA transcripts gave rise to amplified TCR beta CDR3 regions. The TCR CDR3 was amplified in a first-round RT-PCR using the HTBI primer set. Via MiXCR, TCRdb re-called the multiplex PCR reads, giving one row per CDR3 protein. This sample has hundreds of thousands of distinct CDR3 sequences, with roughly 15% found just once. The record originates from a study of T cells in Graves' hyperthyroidism and ophthalmopathy. Study-wide background: Peripheral blood was secured at the point of initial diagnosis, before any treatment. Study-level results: Blood also contained most expanded thyroid clonotypes above 0.001.

V lost 1 base and J lost 7; bases outside the gene matches: 5. Germline CDR1 and CDR2: MNHNS and SASEGT. The CDR3 loop spans 15 amino acids. The origin of this receptor is a woman in her forties with Graves' ophthalmopathy. V gene TRBV6-1 combines with J gene TRBJ2-7; TRBD1 matches at 12 bases. Sequenced material: blood. The CDR3 DNA sequence: TGTGCCAGCAGTGAAGGGGGACAGGGGGCTCGAGAGCAGTACTTC. This sequence encodes CASSEGGQGAREQYF.